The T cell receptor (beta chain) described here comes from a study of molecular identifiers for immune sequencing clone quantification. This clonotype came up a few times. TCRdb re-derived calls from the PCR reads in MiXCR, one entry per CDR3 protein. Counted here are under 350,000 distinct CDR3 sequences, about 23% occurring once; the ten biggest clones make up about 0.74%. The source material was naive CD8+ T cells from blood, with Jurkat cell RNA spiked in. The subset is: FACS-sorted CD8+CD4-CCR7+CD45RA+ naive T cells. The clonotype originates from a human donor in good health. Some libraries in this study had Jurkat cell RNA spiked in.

In nucleotides, the CDR3 is TGTGCCAGCAGTTACACCCATAAGTTGAGGATTCCAAACACCGGGGAGCTGTTTTTT. It is translated as CASSYTHKLRIPNTGELFF. V gene TRBV6-2 or TRBV6-3 combines with J gene TRBJ2-2; D is unresolved. CDR1 is MNHEY and CDR2 is SVGEGT in the germline V gene. The ends were cut back, 2 bases at V and 2 bases at J, with 21 bases in the middle. This CDR3 has 19 residues.